This T cell receptor beta chain was captured in a study of shared clonotypes between healthy human individuals. The study, taken as a whole, reports: For sorted subsets, rarefaction showed incomplete sequencing despite large depth. Some naive CD4 clonotypes, roughly 4.5%, turned up in common across a handful of donors. Larger estimated richness was generally seen in naive subsets than in memory subsets.

About this clone itself: Its cognate antigen is unknown.

The assay was carried out at the deep level. Generated by immunoSEQ multiplex PCR, the TCRdb table keeps only in-frame clones and is missing some. The sample contains approximately 1.9 million clones, roughly 93% of which appear only once. CD45RO-negative, CCR7-selected cells formed the naive CD8 fraction, which excluded terminally differentiated effector memory CD45RA+ cells. CDR1 is SEHNR and CDR2 is FQNEAQ in the germline V gene (reference sequence). The CDR3 length is 14 residues. V was cut by 5 bases and J by 2 bases, with 12 bases left in between. The rearrangement uses TRBV7-9 and TRBJ2-5, with D unclear. This clonotype was sampled from a young man in good health. Some clones in this sample may be carry-over from other donors' samples. The sample comprised naive CD8+ T cells from PBMCs. The CDR3 sequence: CASSRLNVQETQYF. The CDR3 coding sequence is TGTGCCAGCAGCCGCCTAAACGTTCAAGAGACCCAGTACTTC.